A selection of T cell receptor beta chains follows, all from one sample in a study of cytomegalovirus exposure and HLA in healthy donors. Method: immunoSEQ multiplex PCR; TCRdb's copy keeps in-frame clones and lacks some. This table has some 170,000 clones, approximately 84% appearing once. The sequenced material came from PBMCs. The receptor source for this set is a female donor in good health and CMV-seronegative. CDR3s include the opening cysteine and the closing phenylalanine or tryptophan. D genes are given only for firm matches. Some rows mark clone size as missing; the rest say once, few, many or name a class of expanded clone.

cdr3_aa	cdr3_nt	cdr3_length	v_call	j_call	d_call	clone_size
CASSPRTGENSPLHF	TGTGCCAGCAGCCCTCGGACAGGGGAAAATTCACCCCTCCACTTT	15	TRBV7-9	TRBJ1-6	TRBD1	NA
CASSKTQGLGQPQHF	TGTGCCAGCAGCAAAACACAGGGTTTAGGTCAGCCCCAGCATTTT	15	TRBV9	TRBJ1-5	NA	NA
CASSLGGTVLDEQYF	TGTGCCAGCAGCTTAGGGGGCACAGTGCTGGACGAGCAGTACTTC	15	TRBV7-9	TRBJ2-7	NA	NA
CASSSSAAVQETQYF	TGCGCCAGCAGCTCCTCCGCGGCCGTCCAAGAGACCCAGTACTTC	15	TRBV5-1	TRBJ2-5	NA	NA
CASSQDRAGGGQPQHF	TGTGCCAGCAGCCAAGATCGGGCAGGGGGCGGACAGCCCCAGCATTTT	16	TRBV4-2	TRBJ1-5	TRBD1	NA
CASSFGGPGDEQFF	TGCGCCAGCAGCTTTGGGGGTCCGGGGGATGAGCAGTTCTTC	14	TRBV5-1	TRBJ2-1	NA	NA
CASSHRGTLYGYTF	TGTGCCAGCAGCCACCGGGGAACCCTCTATGGCTACACCTTC	14	TRBV11-3	TRBJ1-2	NA	NA
CASSPYLGGLMYF	TGTGCCAGCAGCCCCTATCTTGGAGGGCTAATGTACTTC	13	TRBV6-5	TRBJ2-5	NA	NA
CATSRVSGSSYNEQFF	TGTGCCACCAGCAGAGTTAGCGGGAGCTCCTACAATGAGCAGTTCTTC	16	TRBV15	TRBJ2-1	TRBD2	NA
CASSTGQVTGEAFF	TGCGCCAGCAGCACGGGACAGGTTACAGGTGAAGCTTTCTTT	14	TRBV5-1	TRBJ1-1	TRBD1	few
CASSLTSGNYNEQFF	TGTGCCAGCAGCCTTACTAGCGGGAACTACAATGAGCAGTTCTTC	15	TRBV2	TRBJ2-1	TRBD2	NA
CASSSDGGSGELFF	TGTGCCAGCAGCTCCGATGGGGGGTCCGGGGAGCTGTTTTTT	14	TRBV7-2	TRBJ2-2	NA	NA
CASSQGYYGYTF	TGTGCCAGCAGCCAGGGATACTATGGCTACACCTTC	12	TRBV6-5	TRBJ1-2	NA	NA
CASSLERRSEQYF	TGTGCCAGCAGCCTAGAGCGGCGGAGCGAGCAGTACTTC	13	TRBV7-2	TRBJ2-7	NA	NA
CSAPRTSNEQFF	TGCAGCGCTCCCCGGACATCCAATGAGCAGTTCTTC	12	TRBV29-1	TRBJ2-1	NA	NA
CASSLLSSQPQHF	TGTGCCAGCAGTTTACTGAGTAGTCAGCCCCAGCATTTT	13	TRBV28	TRBJ1-5	NA	NA
CASSFGEGTEAFF	TGTGCCAGCAGCTTCGGGGAGGGTACTGAAGCTTTCTTT	13	TRBV7-9	TRBJ1-1	NA	few
CASGGAVSYEQYF	TGTGCCAGCGGGGGGGCGGTCTCCTACGAGCAGTACTTC	13	TRBV7-9	TRBJ2-7	NA	NA
CASSDRGLRTDTQYF	TGTGCCAGCAGTGACAGGGGGCTTCGGACAGATACGCAGTATTTT	15	TRBV6-1	TRBJ2-3	TRBD1	few
CASSVGDRGGYEQYF	TGTGCCAGCAGCGTAGGGGACAGGGGCGGCTACGAGCAGTACTTC	15	TRBV9	TRBJ2-7	TRBD1	NA
CASSENRGQSPLHF	TGTGCCAGCAGTGAAAACAGGGGACAATCACCCCTCCACTTT	14	TRBV6-1	TRBJ1-6	TRBD1	NA
CASSYSRPRHTDTQYF	TGTGCCAGCAGTTACTCCAGGCCGAGACACACAGATACGCAGTATTTT	16	TRBV6-5	TRBJ2-3	NA	NA
CASSLGQGSLYEQYF	TGCGCCAGCAGCTTAGGACAGGGGTCACTTTACGAGCAGTACTTC	15	TRBV5-1	TRBJ2-7	TRBD1	NA
CASSPIAGLSYNEQFF	TGTGCCAGCAGCCCTATAGCGGGGCTCTCCTACAATGAACAGTTCTTC	16	TRBV7-6	TRBJ2-1	TRBD2	NA
CASSHRDRGAKAFF	TGTGCCAGCAGCCACCGGGACAGGGGGGCTAAAGCTTTCTTT	14	TRBV28	TRBJ1-1	TRBD1	NA
CASDQGKNIQYF	TGTGCCAGCGATCAGGGGAAAAACATTCAGTACTTC	12	TRBV2	TRBJ2-4	NA	NA
CSSSLNVLAYEQYF	TGTTCCAGCAGCTTAAATGTACTAGCGTACGAGCAGTACTTC	14	TRBV7-9	TRBJ2-7	TRBD2	NA
CAIQYQANYGYTF	TGTGCCATACAATACCAAGCTAACTATGGCTACACCTTC	13	TRBV2	TRBJ1-2	NA	once
CASSPSGRAFSYEQYF	TGTGCCAGCAGCCCCAGCGGGAGGGCTTTCTCCTACGAGCAGTACTTC	16	TRBV27	TRBJ2-7	TRBD2	NA
CASSLIQGSGTQYF	TGTGCCAGCAGCTTAATCCAGGGATCCGGTACGCAGTATTTT	14	TRBV13	TRBJ2-3	NA	NA
CASSPGTGEYEQYF	TGTGCCAGCTCACCCGGGACAGGGGAGTACGAGCAGTACTTC	14	TRBV18	TRBJ2-7	TRBD1	NA
CASSSRGSDANYGYTF	TGTGCCAGCAGCTCCCGAGGGTCCGATGCTAACTATGGCTACACCTTC	16	TRBV7-6	TRBJ1-2	NA	NA
CASSASGGRDTEAFF	TGTGCCAGCAGCGCATCAGGGGGGCGCGACACTGAAGCTTTCTTT	15	TRBV9	TRBJ1-1	TRBD1	NA
CASSLRASGDTQYF	TGTGCCAGCAGCTTAAGGGCTAGCGGGGATACGCAGTATTTT	14	TRBV7-2	TRBJ2-3	TRBD2	NA
CASSDDIPGDEQFF	TGTGCCAGCAGTGACGACATCCCAGGGGATGAGCAGTTCTTC	14	TRBV6-1	TRBJ2-1	NA	few
CASSDLGGTGELFF	TGTGCCAGCAGTGACCTGGGAGGGACCGGGGAGCTGTTTTTT	14	TRBV6-4	TRBJ2-2	TRBD2	once
CASSEGLSGNTIYF	TGTGCCAGCAGTGAGGGGCTTTCTGGAAACACCATATATTTT	14	TRBV2	TRBJ1-3	NA	NA
CASSLFSQGVSEAFF	TGTGCCAGCAGTTTATTCTCACAGGGGGTCTCTGAAGCTTTCTTT	15	TRBV28	TRBJ1-1	TRBD1	NA
CASSLGLQAGGSYNEQFF	TGTGCCAGCAGCTTAGGGTTACAAGCGGGGGGCTCCTACAATGAGCAGTTCTTC	18	TRBV7-9	TRBJ2-1	TRBD2	NA
CASSPNGGTGGYGYTF	TGTGCCAGCTCACCCAACGGCGGGACAGGGGGCTATGGCTACACCTTC	16	TRBV18	TRBJ1-2	TRBD1	NA
CASSATGWGTDTQYF	TGTGCCAGCAGTGCCACCGGGTGGGGCACAGATACGCAGTATTTT	15	TRBV6-5	TRBJ2-3	NA	NA
CASSQEVIAGGNEQFF	TGCGCCAGCAGCCAAGAGGTGATAGCGGGAGGCAATGAGCAGTTCTTC	16	TRBV4-3	TRBJ2-1	TRBD2	NA
CASSILQGGNQPQHF	TGTGCCAGTAGTATTCTACAGGGTGGCAATCAGCCCCAGCATTTT	15	TRBV19	TRBJ1-5	NA	once
CASSSGTSGRASSYNEQFF	TGTGCCAGCAGCTCTGGGACTAGCGGGAGGGCCAGCTCCTACAATGAGCAGTTCTTC	19	TRBV12-1	TRBJ2-1	NA	NA
CASSQRTGGYGYTF	TGTGCCAGTAGCCAAAGGACAGGCGGCTATGGCTACACCTTC	14	TRBV19	TRBJ1-2	TRBD1	NA
CAISGDEQFF	TGTGCCATTTCAGGCGATGAGCAGTTCTTC	10	TRBV6-6	TRBJ2-1	NA	NA
CASRDRGSSYEQYF	TGTGCCAGCAGGGACAGGGGGAGCTCCTACGAGCAGTACTTC	14	TRBV2	TRBJ2-7	TRBD1	NA